One TCR beta chain is described in this entry. TCRdb keeps only in-frame clones here, not all; method: immunoSEQ multiplex PCR. The data contain approximately 150,000 clones, just over 90% of them seen just once; the ten biggest clones take up around 1.8%. These data originate in a study of T cell responses to AZD1222 COVID-19 vaccine. The TCR originated in an adult who received the AZD1222 COVID-19 vaccine. The sequences come from peripheral blood, collected 28 days after the second AZD1222 dose.

The DNA for the CDR3 is TGTGCCAGTAGTAGGGCCCTTGGACAGGGTTTCCCAGATACGCAGTATTTT. It specifies CASSRALGQGFPDTQYF. The rearrangement uses TRBV19 and TRBJ2-3; 8 nucleotides agree with TRBD1. Germline V CDR1 and CDR2: LNHDA, SQIVND (reference sequence). This CDR3 comprises 17 residues. V gave up 4 bases and J gave up 4 bases; unmatched junction bases: 13.